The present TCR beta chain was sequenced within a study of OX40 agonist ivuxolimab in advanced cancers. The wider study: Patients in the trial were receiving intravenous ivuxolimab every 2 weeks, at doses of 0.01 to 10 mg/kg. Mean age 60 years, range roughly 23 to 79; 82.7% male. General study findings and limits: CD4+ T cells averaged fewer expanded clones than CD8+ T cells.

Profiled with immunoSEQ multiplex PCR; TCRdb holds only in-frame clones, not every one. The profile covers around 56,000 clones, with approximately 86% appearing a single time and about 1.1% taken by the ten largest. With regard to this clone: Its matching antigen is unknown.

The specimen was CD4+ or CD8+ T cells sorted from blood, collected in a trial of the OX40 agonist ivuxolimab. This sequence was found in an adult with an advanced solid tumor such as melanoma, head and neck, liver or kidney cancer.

The CDR3 sequence is CASSPGPFLYEQYF. CDR3 DNA sequence: TGTGCCAGTAGCCCTGGCCCCTTCCTTTACGAGCAGTACTTC. The rearrangement links TRBV19 to TRBJ2-7; D remains unclear. Germline assignment: CDR1 LNHDA and CDR2 SQIVND (reference sequence). V shed 6 bases and J shed 4 bases, with 16 bases lying between them. This CDR3 has 14 amino acids.